Given below is one TCR beta chain in context. This sample was taken from a study of blood T cell repertoires in COVID-19. Produced via immunoSEQ multiplex PCR; TCRdb's table is partial and in-frame only. The sample contains about 250,000 clones, 88% of which appear only once. The V and J ends lost 4 bases and 6 bases respectively, with 17 bases between them. This CDR3 has 15 amino acids. CDR1 SGHNT and CDR2 YENEEA come from the germline V gene. V usage is TRBV11-3 and J usage is TRBJ2-3, with D possibly TRBD1 on 6 matching bases. The receptor was derived from a woman aged 25 to 39 with COVID-19, enrolled during active disease. Sequenced material: peripheral blood. CDR3 nucleotide sequence: TGTGCCAGCAGCTCCGGACAGCTCGGGCTCGATACGCAGTATTTT. It translates to CASSSGQLGLDTQYF.